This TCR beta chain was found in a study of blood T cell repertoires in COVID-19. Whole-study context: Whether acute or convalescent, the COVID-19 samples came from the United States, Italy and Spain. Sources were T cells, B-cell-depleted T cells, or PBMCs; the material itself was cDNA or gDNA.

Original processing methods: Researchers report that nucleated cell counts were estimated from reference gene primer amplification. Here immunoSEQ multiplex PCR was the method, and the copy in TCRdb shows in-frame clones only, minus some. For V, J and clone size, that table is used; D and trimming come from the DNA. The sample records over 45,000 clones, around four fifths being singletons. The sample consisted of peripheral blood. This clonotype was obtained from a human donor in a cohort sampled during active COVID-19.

CDR3 bases: TGTGCCAGCAGCACAACAGGGGGGGATGGCTACACCTTC. Amino acids: CASSTTGGDGYTF. The chain joins TRBV11-2 to TRBJ1-2; 8 bases are a match to TRBD1. The junction had 5 bases not matched to a gene; V was cut back by 5 bases and J by 6 bases. Germline-derived CDR1 and CDR2 are SGHAT and FQNNGV. The length of the CDR3 is 13 residues.